The rows below give T cell receptor beta chains drawn from one sample of a study of blood T cell repertoires in COVID-19. Assay used: immunoSEQ multiplex PCR; TCRdb lists only in-frame clones, some missing. The profile shows 280,000 or so clones, about 85% of them singletons. Sequencing was carried out using PBMCs or T cells enriched from blood (not recorded which). These receptors originate from a woman in her fifties or sixties who had recovered from COVID-19. Each CDR3 is given with its conserved first and last residue. Each record gives: J gene, clone size, D gene, V gene, CDR3 protein, CDR3 DNA. D genes are given only for firm matches. The size of a clone is reported for some rows only, either as once, few or many, or as a class for expanded clones.

J gene: TRBJ1-4
clone size: .
D gene: .
V gene: TRBV19
CDR3 protein: CASSSEKLFF
CDR3 DNA: TGTGCCAGTTCCAGTGAAAAACTGTTTTTT

J gene: TRBJ2-4
clone size: .
D gene: TRBD2
V gene: TRBV6-5
CDR3 protein: CASRPLSGRFTQYF
CDR3 DNA: TGTGCCAGCAGACCCCTTAGCGGGAGGTTTACTCAGTACTTC

J gene: TRBJ2-1
clone size: .
D gene: TRBD2
V gene: TRBV7-9
CDR3 protein: CASSLGLGSGSHEQFF
CDR3 DNA: TGTGCCAGCAGCTTAGGTTTGGGTAGCGGGAGTCATGAGCAGTTCTTC

J gene: TRBJ2-3
clone size: .
D gene: TRBD2
V gene: TRBV25-1
CDR3 protein: CASSEAGGPDTQYF
CDR3 DNA: TGTGCCAGCAGTGAAGCGGGGGGGCCAGATACGCAGTATTTT

J gene: TRBJ1-2
clone size: .
D gene: .
V gene: TRBV19
CDR3 protein: CASSPSGGKVLTF
CDR3 DNA: TGTGCCAGTAGCCCCTCGGGGGGGAAGGTCCTCACCTTC

J gene: TRBJ1-2
clone size: .
D gene: .
V gene: TRBV5-4
CDR3 protein: CASSLRGGQTKGYTF
CDR3 DNA: TGTGCCAGCAGCTTGAGGGGGGGGCAGACGAAAGGCTACACCTTC

J gene: TRBJ1-4
clone size: .
D gene: .
V gene: TRBV7-2
CDR3 protein: CASSLERNEKLFF
CDR3 DNA: TGTGCCAGCAGCTTAGAGAGAAATGAAAAACTGTTTTTT

J gene: TRBJ1-1
clone size: .
D gene: .
V gene: TRBV28
CDR3 protein: CATHRGEQGAFF
CDR3 DNA: TGTGCCACTCACCGGGGGGAACAAGGAGCTTTCTTT

J gene: TRBJ2-2
clone size: .
D gene: .
V gene: TRBV11-2
CDR3 protein: CASSAGLGVGELFF
CDR3 DNA: TGTGCCAGCAGCGCCGGGCTCGGGGTCGGGGAGCTGTTTTTT

J gene: TRBJ1-5
clone size: .
D gene: .
V gene: TRBV24-1
CDR3 protein: CATSDLTSNQPQHF
CDR3 DNA: TGTGCCACCAGTGACCTGACAAGCAATCAGCCCCAGCATTTT

J gene: TRBJ2-2
clone size: .
D gene: .
V gene: TRBV9
CDR3 protein: CASSVGGTNTGELFF
CDR3 DNA: TGTGCCAGCAGCGTAGGAGGGACGAACACCGGGGAGCTGTTTTTT

J gene: TRBJ2-2
clone size: many
D gene: TRBD2
V gene: TRBV30
CDR3 protein: CAWSPGLASNTGELFF
CDR3 DNA: TGTGCCTGGTCTCCGGGACTAGCTTCGAACACCGGGGAGCTGTTTTTT

J gene: TRBJ2-3
clone size: .
D gene: TRBD2
V gene: TRBV6-2/TRBV6-3
CDR3 protein: CASSLLADTDTQYF
CDR3 DNA: TGTGCCAGCAGCCTTCTAGCGGACACAGATACGCAGTATTTT

J gene: TRBJ1-3
clone size: .
D gene: TRBD1
V gene: TRBV6-5
CDR3 protein: CASSRGQVSGNTIYF
CDR3 DNA: TGTGCCAGCAGCCGTGGACAGGTCTCTGGAAACACCATATATTTT

J gene: TRBJ1-4
clone size: .
D gene: TRBD1
V gene: TRBV6-5
CDR3 protein: CASRLGQSNEKLFF
CDR3 DNA: TGTGCCAGCAGGCTGGGACAGTCCAATGAAAAACTGTTTTTT

J gene: TRBJ1-6
clone size: once
D gene: .
V gene: TRBV6-2/TRBV6-3
CDR3 protein: CASSRDKYSPLHF
CDR3 DNA: TGTGCCAGCAGCCGGGACAAATATTCACCCCTCCACTTT

J gene: TRBJ2-6
clone size: once
D gene: .
V gene: TRBV19
CDR3 protein: CASSIPQAGANVLTF
CDR3 DNA: TGTGCCAGTAGTATCCCCCAGGCTGGGGCCAACGTCCTGACTTTC

J gene: TRBJ2-7
clone size: .
D gene: TRBD2
V gene: TRBV10-2
CDR3 protein: CASSATPGLAGSWSYEQYF
CDR3 DNA: TGCGCCAGCAGTGCAACCCCAGGACTAGCGGGAAGTTGGTCCTACGAGCAGTACTTC

J gene: TRBJ2-5
clone size: .
D gene: .
V gene: TRBV11-2
CDR3 protein: CASSFLGLNFGSQETQYF
CDR3 DNA: TGTGCCAGCAGCTTCCTCGGACTAAATTTCGGCTCCCAAGAGACCCAGTACTTC

J gene: TRBJ2-6
clone size: .
D gene: TRBD1
V gene: TRBV3-1/TRBV3-2
CDR3 protein: CASSQVQGVPGANVLTF
CDR3 DNA: TGTGCCAGCAGCCAAGTTCAGGGGGTGCCTGGGGCCAACGTCCTGACTTTC

J gene: TRBJ1-4
clone size: .
D gene: .
V gene: TRBV19
CDR3 protein: CASSNPNGGLTNEKLFF
CDR3 DNA: TGTGCCAGTAGTAACCCCAATGGGGGCCTAACTAATGAAAAACTGTTTTTT

J gene: TRBJ1-4
clone size: .
D gene: .
V gene: TRBV7-9
CDR3 protein: CASSADTLDEKLFF
CDR3 DNA: TGTGCCAGCAGCGCGGACACCCTTGATGAAAAACTGTTTTTT